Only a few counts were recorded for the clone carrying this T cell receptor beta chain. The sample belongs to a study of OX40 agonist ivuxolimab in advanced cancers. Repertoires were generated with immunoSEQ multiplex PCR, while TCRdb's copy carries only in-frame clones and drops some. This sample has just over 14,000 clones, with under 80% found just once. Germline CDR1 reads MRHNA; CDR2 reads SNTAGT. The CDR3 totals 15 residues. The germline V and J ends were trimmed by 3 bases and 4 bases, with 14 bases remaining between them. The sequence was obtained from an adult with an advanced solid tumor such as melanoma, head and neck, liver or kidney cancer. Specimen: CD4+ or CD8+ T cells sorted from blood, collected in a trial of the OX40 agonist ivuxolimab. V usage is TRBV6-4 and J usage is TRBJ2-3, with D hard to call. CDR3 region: CASSESDLGADTQYF. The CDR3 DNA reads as TGTGCCAGCAGTGAATCGGATCTTGGGGCAGATACGCAGTATTTT.